Listed below are T cell receptor beta chains from one sample, sequenced in a study of CD8+ T cells in alopecia areata. TCRdb's copy holds only in-frame clones and misses some; the assay was immunoSEQ multiplex PCR. The sample shows approximately 99,000 clones, roughly 55% of them seen only once. Sequenced sample: NKG2D-low CD8+ T cells sorted from blood. Source of these receptors: a human donor with alopecia areata. The CDR3 runs from the conserved cysteine through the conserved F or W. D genes are given only for firm matches. A clone size is listed for some rows: how often the clone was seen (once, few, many), or a class if it is expanded.

J gene,D gene,V gene,clone size,CDR3 length,CDR3 protein,CDR3 DNA
TRBJ2-7,TRBD2,TRBV27,-,14,CASSPGLAGYEQYF,TGTGCCAGCAGCCCAGGACTAGCGGGCTACGAGCAGTACTTC
TRBJ1-3,-,TRBV4-2,few,15,CASSQGPSSGNTIYF,TGTGCCAGCAGCCAAGGACCGTCCTCTGGAAACACCATATATTTT
TRBJ1-2,-,TRBV9,few,12,CASSAGQYGYTF,TGTGCCAGCAGCGCCGGACAGTATGGCTACACCTTC
TRBJ2-1,-,TRBV28,once,16,CASSTISPIGNNEQFF,TGTGCCAGCAGTACTATTTCCCCTATCGGGAACAATGAGCAGTTCTTC
TRBJ1-3,-,TRBV29-1,-,15,CSVEDALGPKNTIYF,TGCAGCGTTGAAGATGCCTTGGGGCCCAAGAACACCATATATTTT
TRBJ1-2,-,TRBV9,-,10,CARSGSGYTF,TGTGCCAGGTCCGGATCTGGCTACACCTTC
TRBJ2-6,-,TRBV7-9,-,17,CASSSQGPPSGANVLTF,TGTGCCAGCAGTTCCCAGGGGCCCCCCTCTGGGGCCAACGTCCTGACTTTC
TRBJ2-1,-,TRBV29-1,-,10,CSVFSFEQFF,TGCAGCGTCTTTAGCTTTGAGCAGTTCTTC
TRBJ2-7,-,TRBV28,-,15,CASSYDGMRAHEQYF,TGTGCCAGCAGTTACGACGGGATGAGGGCCCACGAGCAGTACTTC
TRBJ1-2,-,TRBV2,-,11,CASIVYGGYTF,TGTGCCAGCATCGTCTACGGTGGCTACACCTTC
TRBJ2-7,-,TRBV7-6,-,15,CASSSEAGQYYEQYF,TGTGCCAGCAGCTCCGAGGCAGGGCAGTACTACGAGCAGTACTTC
TRBJ2-1,-,TRBV27,-,14,CASSLRDPYNEQFF,TGTGCCAGCAGTTTACGGGATCCCTACAATGAGCAGTTCTTC
TRBJ1-2,-,TRBV19,-,14,CASSNAGVNYGYTF,TGTGCCAGTAGTAACGCGGGGGTTAACTATGGCTACACCTTC
TRBJ2-1,-,TRBV7-9,few,12,CASRMANNEQFF,TGTGCCAGCAGGATGGCGAATAATGAGCAGTTCTTC
TRBJ1-5,TRBD1,TRBV29-1,few,14,CSVWTGLSNQPQHF,TGCAGCGTTTGGACAGGGCTAAGCAATCAGCCCCAGCATTTT
TRBJ2-7,-,TRBV28,once,13,CASSFVSDYEQYF,TGTGCCAGCAGTTTCGTTTCGGATTACGAGCAGTACTTC
TRBJ2-3,-,TRBV5-6,-,14,CASSFSISTDTQYF,TGTGCCAGCAGCTTCAGTATCAGCACAGATACGCAGTATTTT
TRBJ1-1,-,TRBV28,-,14,CASSGGLMNTEAFF,TGTGCCAGCTCCGGCGGGCTGATGAACACTGAAGCTTTCTTT
TRBJ1-3,-,TRBV19,-,12,CASSWGGNTIYF,TGTGCCAGTAGTTGGGGCGGAAACACCATATATTTT
TRBJ1-2,TRBD1,TRBV4-1,-,14,CASSQEDRGWGYTF,TGCGCCAGCAGCCAGGAGGACAGGGGTTGGGGCTACACCTTC
TRBJ2-3,-,TRBV27,-,16,CASSGFGALGTDTQYF,TGTGCCAGCAGTGGCTTCGGGGCCCTTGGCACAGATACGCAGTATTTT
TRBJ2-7,-,TRBV6-6,-,11,CATTATYEQYF,TGTGCCACCACGGCAACCTACGAGCAGTACTTC
TRBJ2-7,-,TRBV7-8,-,17,CASSLVAGAGLYYEQYF,TGTGCCAGCAGCTTAGTCGCGGGGGCGGGACTTTACTACGAGCAGTACTTC
TRBJ2-7,-,TRBV29-1,-,15,CSVEGEGVGNYEQYF,TGCAGCGTTGAAGGAGAGGGAGTTGGGAACTACGAGCAGTACTTC
TRBJ1-1,-,TRBV29-1,-,14,CSVEDLVGNTEAFF,TGCAGCGTTGAAGATCTAGTAGGGAACACTGAAGCTTTCTTT
TRBJ2-7,-,TRBV13,few,12,CASSLGLYEQYF,TGTGCCAGCAGCTTAGGCCTCTACGAGCAGTACTTC
TRBJ2-7,-,TRBV27,-,15,CASSLTGTGSYEQYF,TGTGCCAGCAGTTTAACCGGGACGGGCTCCTACGAGCAGTACTTC
TRBJ2-1,-,TRBV18,-,12,CASSPAGPEQFF,TGTGCCAGCTCACCAGCGGGCCCTGAGCAGTTCTTC
TRBJ2-1,-,TRBV4-1,few,14,CASSQERSYNEQFF,TGCGCCAGCAGCCAAGAGCGCAGCTACAATGAGCAGTTCTTC
TRBJ2-7,-,TRBV25-1,-,13,CASSELGEGEQYF,TGTGCCAGCAGTGAATTGGGGGAAGGCGAGCAGTACTTC
TRBJ2-2,-,TRBV19,few,17,CASSIDLWAHPSGELFF,TGTGCCAGTAGTATAGATCTATGGGCCCACCCGTCCGGGGAGCTGTTTTTT
TRBJ1-1,-,TRBV10-3,medium-sized,14,CAISEETPGTEAFF,TGTGCCATCAGTGAGGAGACCCCGGGCACTGAAGCTTTCTTT
TRBJ2-1,-,TRBV5-4,-,12,CASSLTGDEQFF,TGTGCCAGCAGCTTAACGGGAGATGAGCAGTTCTTC
TRBJ1-1,-,TRBV11-2,-,13,CASSKGYNTEAFF,TGTGCCAGCAGCAAAGGCTATAACACTGAAGCTTTCTTT
TRBJ2-7,TRBD1,TRBV28,-,14,CASSFGTGPYEQYF,TGTGCCAGCAGTTTTGGGACAGGGCCCTACGAGCAGTACTTC
TRBJ2-1,-,TRBV15,-,13,CATSNPSANEQFF,TGTGCCACCAGCAACCCCTCCGCCAATGAGCAGTTCTTC
TRBJ2-3,TRBD2,TRBV27,-,15,CASSLWLAGADTQYF,TGTGCCAGCAGTTTATGGCTAGCGGGAGCAGATACGCAGTATTTT
TRBJ2-3,-,TRBV27,once,17,CASSLWGAPPGPDTQYF,TGTGCCAGCAGTTTATGGGGAGCTCCCCCGGGCCCAGATACGCAGTATTTT
TRBJ2-7,-,TRBV4-1,few,15,CASSQDQGRTYEQYF,TGCGCCAGCAGCCAAGATCAAGGCCGAACCTACGAGCAGTACTTC
TRBJ1-1,-,TRBV6-5,-,13,CASSRGLNTEAFF,TGTGCCAGCAGTCGGGGTTTGAACACTGAAGCTTTCTTT
TRBJ2-7,TRBD2,TRBV14,-,16,CASSQVSLAGPYEQYF,TGTGCCAGCAGCCAAGTTTCCCTAGCGGGACCCTACGAGCAGTACTTC
TRBJ1-1,-,TRBV13,-,13,CASSPGRGPEAFF,TGTGCCAGCAGCCCCGGGAGGGGTCCTGAAGCTTTCTTT
TRBJ2-7,TRBD2,TRBV29-1,-,13,CSVALLGRDEQYF,TGCAGCGTTGCCCTCCTTGGGAGGGACGAGCAGTACTTC
TRBJ2-3,TRBD2,TRBV29-1,-,18,CSVANWPSGSRSTDTQYF,TGCAGCGTCGCAAACTGGCCTAGCGGGAGTCGTAGCACAGATACGCAGTATTTT
TRBJ2-5,-,TRBV7-9,-,16,CASSLDYSDSRETQYF,TGTGCCAGCAGCTTAGATTACAGTGATTCTCGGGAGACCCAGTACTTC
TRBJ1-1,-,TRBV5-1,few,15,CASSLGPVEYTEAFF,TGCGCCAGCAGCTTGGGCCCGGTCGAGTACACTGAAGCTTTCTTT
TRBJ2-2,-,TRBV27,-,14,CASSSSVVTGELFF,TGTGCCAGCAGTTCATCGGTCGTCACCGGGGAGCTGTTTTTT
TRBJ2-3,-,TRBV7-7,-,13,CASSSGWWETQYF,TGTGCTAGCAGCTCCGGGTGGTGGGAGACGCAGTATTTT